Sequencing of this T cell receptor (beta chain) was carried out in a study of CD8+CD57+ T cells in acquired aplastic anemia. Study context: DNA recovered from sorted CD4+ and CD8+ cells had a mean of approximately 3.5 ug. Regarding the study as a whole: Significance was not reached for CD8+ Simpson's diversity between patients and controls. The study identified roughly 29 CD8+ CDR3 sequences shared by patients and controls.

Trimming left V 2 bases short and J 7 bases short, with 15 bases between. CDR3 size: 14 residues. This clonotype was recorded many times. Its antigen is unidentified. According to the study, genomic DNA was the template for TCR beta VDJ and CDR3 profiling. TCRdb analysed the reads with MiXCR anew, one entry per CDR3 protein. The sample lists roughly 150,000 distinct CDR3 sequences; roughly 48% were seen once. The TCR originated in a human donor in good health. The chain is built from TRBV12-3 or TRBV12-4 and TRBJ2-7, with D perhaps being TRBD1 or TRBD2 (5 bases each). Sequencing was carried out using sorted CD4+, CD8+, or CD8+CD57+ T cells (not recorded which) from PBMCs. The CDR3 nucleotides are TGTGCCAGCAGTTTATCTCTGGGGGTAAGGGAGCAGTACTTC. Translating it yields CASSLSLGVREQYF.